These 6 T cell receptor beta chains share one sample of origin, sequenced in a study of blood T cell repertoires in COVID-19. TCRdb keeps only in-frame clones here, not all; method: immunoSEQ multiplex PCR. The table shows roughly 190,000 clones, with about 88% occurring only once. The source material was peripheral blood. These receptors were collected from a woman in her thirties or forties who had recovered from COVID-19.

DNA of the CDR3: TGTGCCAGCAGCTTAGATTCTTGGAGGAATGAGCAGTTCTTC. Its translation: CASSLDSWRNEQFF. V gene TRBV11-3 combines with J gene TRBJ2-1, with TRBD2 as a possible D gene (5 bases). V was cut by 0 bases and J by 7 bases, with 10 bases left in between. This CDR3 has 14 amino acids. Germline lookup yields CDR1 SGHNT and CDR2 YENEEA.

The chain has TRBV3-1 (or the pseudogene TRBV3-2) and TRBJ2-7, with TRBD1 identical over 9 bases. CDR1 LGHDT and CDR2 YNNKEL come from the germline V gene (reference sequence). The CDR3 loop spans 13 amino acids. The trim removed 8 bases at V and 3 bases at J, leaving 5 bases unmatched. CDR3 in DNA: TGTGCCAGCTCGGGGACAGGGTTCTACGAGCAGTACTTC. It encodes CASSGTGFYEQYF.

V and J are TRBV25-1 and TRBJ2-1, with 9 bases identical to TRBD1. CDR1 and CDR2 (germline): MGHDK, SYGVNS. With V trimmed by 5 bases and J by 15 bases, 5 bases remained unmatched. This CDR3 spans 11 amino acids. The CDR3 DNA reads as TGTGCCAGCAGTAACAGGGGGCGTTGGTTCTTC. Translated: CASSNRGRWFF.

This clone has more than one count but fewer than ten. The CDR3 DNA is TGTGCCAGCTCACCACCAGGGGGTATCGATGAGCAGTTCTTC. Protein product: CASSPPGGIDEQFF. V usage is TRBV18 and J usage is TRBJ2-1; perhaps TRBD1 as D (6 bases). V gave up 0 bases and J gave up 8 bases, with 11 bases separating them. This CDR3 spans 14 amino acids. Germline V CDR1 and CDR2: KGHSH, LQKENI. The variable domain in full, completed from reference TRBV18 and TRBJ2-1, reads NAGVMQNPRHLVRRRGQEARLRCSPMKGHSHVYWYRQLPEEGLKFMVYLQKENIIDESGMPKERFSAEFPKEGPSILRIQQVVRGDSAAYFCASSPPGGIDEQFFGPGTRLTVL.

The chain carries TRBV30 and TRBJ1-2; 8 bases are shared with TRBD1. The CDR3 contains 15 residues. The V and J ends lost 0 bases and 7 bases, in that order; junction bases with no gene match: 10. Germline values: CDR1 GTSNPN, CDR2 SVGIG (reference sequence). CDR3 loop: CAWSVQQGAVGGYTF. CDR3 DNA sequence: TGTGCCTGGAGTGTACAGCAGGGGGCTGTTGGTGGCTACACCTTC.

The rearrangement uses TRBV6-5 and TRBJ1-1; D might be TRBD1 (5 bases). The V and J ends lost 5 bases and 1 base respectively, with 11 bases between them. Looked up from germline, CDR1 is MNHEY and CDR2 is SVGAGI. The CDR3 contains 14 residues. The CDR3 here is CASSPTGSNTEAFF. Here the CDR3 DNA reads TGTGCCAGCAGTCCAACAGGATCGAACACTGAAGCTTTCTTT.